Listed here are 15 T cell receptor beta chains from one sample, sequenced in a study of Ad26.COV2.S vaccination and SARS-CoV-2 variants. The assay was immunoSEQ multiplex PCR, and TCRdb's table has in-frame clones only and misses some. The sample consists of about 350,000 clones, under 95% of them appearing once. This material consisted of peripheral blood, taken after recovery from COVID-19. Every receptor here comes from a human donor who had recovered from COVID-19.

V and J are TRBV6-5 and TRBJ1-6; 8 bases fit TRBD1. Germline V lookup: CDR1 MNHEY, CDR2 SVGAGI. The length of the CDR3 is 16 residues. J was trimmed by 7 bases and V by 2 bases; bases with no gene match: 7. The CDR3, as DNA: TGTGCCAGCAGTTACCCCTCGACAGGGGACAATTCACCCCTCCACTTT. Translated: CASSYPSTGDNSPLHF.

Remarks on this clone: The same CDR3 can be traced to other DNA sequences in this sample. The chain links TRBV5-1 to TRBJ1-3; D is undetermined. V lost 0 bases and J lost 0, with 10 bases in between. Germline-derived CDR1 and CDR2 are SGHRS and YFSETQ. This CDR3 is built from 16 residues. The CDR3 DNA follows: TGCGCCAGCAGCTTGGACTCAGTCCTCTCTGGAAACACCATATATTTT. It yields the protein CASSLDSVLSGNTIYF.

Here the CDR3 reads CASSLGLWGNSGNTIYF. The CDR3 DNA sequence: TGTGCCAGCAGCTTAGGCCTTTGGGGGAACTCTGGAAACACCATATATTTT. This sequence joins TRBV7-8 and TRBJ1-3, with a possible D match to TRBD1 (5 bases). Germline assignment: CDR1 SGHVS and CDR2 FQNEAQ. V lost 1 base to trimming and J lost 0 bases, with 13 bases between them. The CDR3 loop spans 17 amino acids.

The chain links TRBV12-3 or TRBV12-4 to TRBJ2-1; D gene uncertain. This CDR3 comprises 11 residues. Deletions cut 6 bases from V and 7 bases from J, with 7 bases between. DNA of the CDR3: TGTGCCAGCAGACTTACGAATGAGCAGTTCTTC. Translated: CASRLTNEQFF.

This CDR3 is CASSLNTGNEKLFF. The CDR3 DNA reads as TGTGCCAGCAGCCTCAACACGGGCAATGAAAAACTGTTTTTT. This sequence joins TRBV6-2 or TRBV6-3 and TRBJ1-4; no firm D call. CDR3 length: 14 amino acids. V was shortened by 6 bases and J by 5 bases, with 13 bases between the two germline ends. Germline V gene lookup returns CDR1 MNHEY and CDR2 SVGEGT.

The chain is built from TRBV5-1 and TRBJ1-6; D ambiguous. This CDR3 has 13 amino acids. Trimming shortened V by 4 bases and J by 9 bases, and 11 bases separated the two germline ends. CDR1 is SGHRS, CDR2 YFSETQ, per germline. The CDR3 region has the DNA TGCGCCAGCAGCGGAATTGGCAGTTCACCCCTCCACTTT. It translates to CASSGIGSSPLHF.

The chain couples TRBV27 to TRBJ2-5; D ambiguous. CDR1 is MNHEY, CDR2 SMNVEV, per germline (reference sequence). V dropped 7 bases and J dropped 1 base, with 13 bases sitting between them. The length of the CDR3 is 14 residues. The chain's CDR3 is CASTTVGGQETQYF. In nucleotides, the CDR3 is TGTGCCAGCACCACCGTAGGCGGCCAAGAGACCCAGTACTTC.

The chain has TRBV13 and TRBJ2-1; a weak D match, TRBD1 (6 bases). V dropped 4 bases and J dropped 10 bases, with 17 bases sitting between them. The CDR3 totals 14 residues. Germline V gives CDR1 PRHDT, CDR2 FYEKMQ (reference sequence). In DNA, the CDR3 is TGTGCCAGCAGCTGGGGGCTAGCTCTTCTCGAGCAGTTCTTC. Protein product: CASSWGLALLEQFF.

J is TRBJ1-2 and V is TRBV7-2, with 10 nucleotides matching TRBD1. Germline trimming cut 4 bases from V and 8 bases from J; bases unmatched to any gene: 1. The germline V gene encodes CDR1 SGHTA and CDR2 FQGNSA. The CDR3 runs to 12 residues. CDR3 amino acids: CASSWDRGGYTF. CDR3 coding DNA: TGTGCCAGCAGCTGGGACAGGGGAGGCTACACCTTC.

This clone was observed a handful of times. This rearrangement joins TRBV15 to TRBJ1-4; perhaps TRBD1 as D (6 bases). Germline-derived CDR1 and CDR2 are LNHNV and YYDKDF (reference sequence). The V gene lost 0 bases and the J gene lost 10 bases, with 15 bases spanning the gap. This CDR3 spans 15 amino acids. CDR3 bases: TGTGCCACCAGCAGAGATGTGCAAGGAGGGGGAAAACTGTTTTTT. Protein: CATSRDVQGGGKLFF.

The chain joins TRBV7-7 to TRBJ2-5, with TRBD2 matching over 7 bases. V lost 1 base and J lost 3; bases outside the gene matches: 5. The CDR3 consists of 15 residues. The germline V gene has CDR1 SSHAT and CDR2 FNYEAQ (reference sequence). CDR3 nucleotide sequence: TGTGCCAGCAGCTTAGTTGGTCTAGCGGAAGAGACCCAGTACTTC. Its protein product is CASSLVGLAEETQYF. Full variable domain (outside the CDR3, taken from reference TRBV7-7 and TRBJ2-5): GAGVSQSPRYKVTKRGQDVTLRCDPISSHATLYWYQQALGQGPEFLTYFNYEAQPDKSGLPSDRFSAERPEGSISTLTIQRTEQRDSAMYRCASSLVGLAEETQYFGPGTRLLVL.

This rearrangement joins TRBV19 to TRBJ1-2; 8 positions agree with TRBD1. The V gene's germline CDR1 is LNHDA and CDR2 SQIVND (reference sequence). This CDR3 contains 17 residues. With 6 bases clipped from V and 6 bases from J, the junction kept 18 bases outside the gene matches. CDR3 nucleotides: TGTGCCAGTAGCCTCTCAGGACAGGGTTTCTGGGATCATGGCTACACCTTC. Translated, it gives CASSLSGQGFWDHGYTF.

The rearrangement uses TRBV15 and TRBJ2-5; D is possibly TRBD2 (5 bases). Germline V gene data show CDR1 as LNHNV and CDR2 as YYDKDF (reference sequence). Deletions cut 1 base from V and 9 bases from J, with 15 bases between. The CDR3 has 14 amino acids. The CDR3 region is CATSRVEVGEPQYF. CDR3 DNA sequence: TGTGCCACCAGCAGAGTCGAGGTTGGGGAGCCCCAGTACTTC.

J is TRBJ1-3 and V is TRBV6-5; D remains ambiguous. The CDR3 spans 15 residues. The germline V and J ends were trimmed by 4 bases and 0 bases, with 10 bases remaining between them. Germline loops: CDR1 MNHEY, CDR2 SVGAGI. The CDR3 spells CASSLYPDSGNTIYF. CDR3 DNA: TGTGCCAGCAGTTTGTACCCTGACTCTGGAAACACCATATATTTT.

The chain couples TRBV7-2 to TRBJ2-3; no clear D. This CDR3 spans 13 amino acids. Per the germline V gene, CDR1 is SGHTA and CDR2 is FQGNSA. Trimming stripped 4 bases from V and 2 bases from J, with 7 bases between. The CDR3 sequence is CASSYSFTDTQYF. CDR3 coding DNA: TGTGCCAGCAGCTACTCCTTCACAGATACGCAGTATTTT.